The T cell receptor (beta chain) described here comes from a study of OX40 agonist ivuxolimab in advanced cancers. About the investigation overall: The costimulatory receptor OX40 (CD134) was targeted by ivuxolimab, a fully human IgG2 agonistic monoclonal antibody. Intravenous ivuxolimab was administered to patients every 2 weeks at six dose levels: 0.01, 0.1, 0.3, 1.5, 3 and 10 mg/kg. In the dose-escalation cohort, around 80% of patients were male, and the mean age was around 60 years with a range of about 20 to 90. The paper describes the monotherapy dose-escalation part (N ≈ 50 patients) of the phase I trial of ivuxolimab. Prior anti-PD-1, anti-PD-L1 or anti-CTLA-4 therapy was permitted, and checkpoint inhibitors had been received by under 50% of dose-escalation patients. Three dose-escalation patients achieved partial responses, one with hepatocellular carcinoma and two with cutaneous melanoma. Of the approximately 50 dose-escalation patients, hepatocellular carcinoma was present in some 19, melanoma in around 15, renal cell carcinoma in 9 and head and neck cancer in 9. The purpose of peripheral TCRbeta sequencing was to test whether ivuxolimab changed TCR sequence diversity and led to clonal T-cell expansion. What the work shows at the level of the full study, not this receptor alone: At doses of 0.1 to 3.0 mg/kg, clonal expansion of both CD4+ and CD8+ T cells in blood was seen between baseline and week 6. The antigen specificity of the clonally expanded peripheral T cells was not determined. Partial responders in the 0.1-3.0 mg/kg groups had among the lowest normalized peripheral clonal expansion, especially among CD8+ T cells. Low levels of normalized T-cell clonal expansion were also seen in some patients who did not respond. After ivuxolimab, expanded clones were on average more numerous among CD8+ T cells than among CD4+ T cells.

The trial excluded patients who had a history of autoimmune disease or who were on systemic immunosuppression. Peripheral blood for TCR sequencing was drawn from every dose cohort at baseline, at cycle 4 day 1 and at cycle 7 day 1. The samples were drawn from a first-in-human, open-label, multicenter phase I dose-escalation trial of ivuxolimab. Adults with locally advanced or metastatic melanoma, renal cell carcinoma, hepatocellular carcinoma or head and neck squamous cell carcinoma were enrolled in the trial. Before TCR sequencing, CD4+ and CD8+ T cells were separately sorted from peripheral blood. The CDR3 numbers 15 residues from cysteine through phenylalanine. Only CDR3 DNA is held: 45 bases, read in frame from base 1. V and J lose 5 bases and 5 bases, and a span of 16 bases separates them. Sequences SGHTA (CDR1) and FQGTGA (CDR2) are obtained from the germline V gene. Details on this clone: Its antigen target is currently unknown. No per-base quality is available; no much larger clone lies one base away.

Genomic DNA was extracted from sorted cells for sequencing of the TCRbeta CDR3 region. TCRbeta CDR3 regions were sequenced using the immunoSEQ Assay. TCRdb's version of the immuneACCESS table is confined to in-frame rearrangements and falls short of the full clone set. An unresolved V gene accounts for under half of the shortfall where checked; the remainder is of unknown origin. Across this sample there are 60,000 to 75,000 clones, with about 90% seen only once. The top ten clones comprise approximately 2.5% of the sample. Recombination linked TRBV7-3 to TRBJ2-1, with the D gene call left open. The receptor was isolated from an adult with an advanced solid tumor such as melanoma, head and neck, liver or kidney cancer. The sequencing used CD4+ or CD8+ T cells sorted from blood, collected in a trial of the OX40 agonist ivuxolimab. The DNA reads as follows: TGTGCCAGCAGCCCAACAACAACCCTTAACAATGAGCAGTTCTTC. The encoded protein is CASSPTTTLNNEQFF.